This section outlines one TCR beta chain sequence together with its context. Its specificity is not known. In replicate PCRs of sorted subsets, around 200 ng DNA, about 30,000 T cell genomes, was used. The repertoire was sequenced with immunoSEQ multiplex PCR; TCRdb's copy has only in-frame clones and lacks some. Of about 2.4 million clones listed, 90% to 95% are singletons. The data were obtained in a study of shared clonotypes between healthy human individuals. Background on the study: Each donor contributed plates that comprised three CD4 naive, three CD4 memory, two CD8 naive and one CD8 memory.

The CDR3 is made up of 14 amino acids. From germline, CDR1 is SGDLS and CDR2 YYNGEE. V was clipped by 5 bases and J by 1 base, with 10 bases between them. Study results and caveats: The naive CD4 repertoires of several donors were compared, and approximately 5% of clonotypes were shared.

This TCR was sampled from a man younger than 30 in good health. The sample was naive CD4+ T cells sorted from blood. Subset of the sample: CD45RA+ positively selected. The chain carries TRBV9 and TRBJ2-1; D is ambiguous. The CDR3 nucleotides are TGTGCCAGCAGTTGGGGTAATTCCTACAATGAGCAGTTCTTC. It translates to CASSWGNSYNEQFF.